This T cell receptor beta chain was captured by sequencing in a study of blood T cell repertoires in COVID-19. Across the study: Material from acute and convalescent COVID-19 was sourced from the United States, Italy and Spain. The analysed material was cDNA or gDNA that came from T cells, B-cell-depleted T cells, or PBMCs.

In the source study's methods: By means of reference gene primer amplification, nucleated cell counts were estimated. The data were produced by immunoSEQ multiplex PCR, yet TCRdb's version contains in-frame clones alone and is incomplete. The D gene and trimming were derived from the DNA, and the V and J assignments and clone size from that table. The sample consists of tens of thousands of clones, roughly 80% of them appearing once. The clonotype originates from a woman older than 75 with active or convalescent COVID-19. The sequencing sample was made of peripheral blood.

The CDR3 DNA sequence: TGTGCCAGCAGCGTAGTTGGCAGCGGGAACACTGAAGCTTTCTTT. Amino acid sequence: CASSVVGSGNTEAFF. The J gene is TRBJ1-1, the V gene TRBV9, with D unresolved. Germline CDR1 and CDR2: SGDLS and YYNGEE. CDR3 length: 15 amino acids. Trimming pared 0 bases from V and 1 base from J, leaving 10 bases between.